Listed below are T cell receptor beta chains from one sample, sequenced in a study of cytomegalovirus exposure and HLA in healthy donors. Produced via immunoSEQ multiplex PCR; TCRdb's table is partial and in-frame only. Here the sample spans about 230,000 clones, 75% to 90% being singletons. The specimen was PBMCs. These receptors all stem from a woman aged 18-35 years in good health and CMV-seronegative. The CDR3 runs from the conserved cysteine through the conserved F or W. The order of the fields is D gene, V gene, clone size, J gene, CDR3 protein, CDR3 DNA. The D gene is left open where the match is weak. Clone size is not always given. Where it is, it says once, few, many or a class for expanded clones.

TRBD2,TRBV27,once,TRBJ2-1,CASSAGLAGGPHEQFF,TGTGCCAGCAGTGCCGGACTAGCGGGAGGGCCGCATGAGCAGTTCTTC
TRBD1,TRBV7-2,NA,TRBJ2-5,CASSLSAGGETQYF,TGTGCCAGCAGCTTATCCGCAGGGGGAGAGACCCAGTACTTC
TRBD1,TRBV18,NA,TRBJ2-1,CASSPPGGAGYNEQFF,TGTGCCAGCTCACCCCCAGGGGGCGCGGGATACAATGAGCAGTTCTTC
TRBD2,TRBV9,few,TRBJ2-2,CASSAPTSGGTGELFF,TGTGCCAGCAGCGCCCCGACTAGCGGGGGAACCGGGGAGCTGTTTTTT
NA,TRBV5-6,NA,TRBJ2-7,CASNGQSGEQYF,TGTGCCAGCAACGGACAGTCCGGGGAGCAGTACTTC
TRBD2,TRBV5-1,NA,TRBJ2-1,CASSSPGGPYNEQFF,TGCGCCAGCAGCTCCCCGGGGGGGCCCTACAATGAGCAGTTCTTC
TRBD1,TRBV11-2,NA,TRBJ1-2,CASSSPRDRVGYTF,TGTGCCAGCAGCTCCCCCCGAGACAGGGTTGGCTACACCTTC
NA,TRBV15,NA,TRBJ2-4,CATRRSGDRFNIQYF,TGTGCCACGCGGCGTTCCGGAGATAGGTTCAACATTCAGTACTTC
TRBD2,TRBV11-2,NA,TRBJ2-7,CASSFGAGILSGEQYF,TGTGCCAGCAGCTTTGGAGCGGGGATCCTTTCGGGCGAGCAGTACTTC
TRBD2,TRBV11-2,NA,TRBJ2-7,CASSLDHRGGNYEQYF,TGTGCCAGCAGCTTAGATCACCGGGGGGGGAACTACGAGCAGTACTTC
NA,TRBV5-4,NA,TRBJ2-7,CASRADISSYEQYF,TGTGCCAGCAGGGCGGACATCAGCTCCTACGAGCAGTACTTC
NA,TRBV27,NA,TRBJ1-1,CASSLGGEAFF,TGTGCCAGCAGTTTAGGAGGGGAAGCTTTCTTT
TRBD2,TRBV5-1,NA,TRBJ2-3,CASSIGLAGVNTQYF,TGCGCCAGCAGCATAGGACTAGCGGGGGTCAATACGCAGTATTTT
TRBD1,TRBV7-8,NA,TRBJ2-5,CASSLDGAGGRTQYF,TGTGCCAGCAGCTTGGACGGTGCAGGGGGCAGGACCCAGTACTTC
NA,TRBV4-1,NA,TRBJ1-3,CASSREPSSGNTIYF,TGCGCCAGCAGCAGAGAACCCTCCTCTGGAAACACCATATATTTT
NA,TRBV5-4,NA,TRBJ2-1,CASSHQSGSNEQFF,TGTGCCAGCAGCCACCAGAGTGGGAGCAATGAGCAGTTCTTC
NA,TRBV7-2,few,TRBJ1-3,CASSGRVSGNTIYF,TGTGCCAGCAGCGGCAGGGTGTCTGGAAACACCATATATTTT
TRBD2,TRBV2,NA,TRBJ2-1,CASSRTSGTSTNEQFF,TGTGCCAGCAGTAGGACTAGCGGGACCAGTACCAATGAGCAGTTCTTC
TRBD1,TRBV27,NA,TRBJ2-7,CASSLVTGGSYEQYF,TGTGCCAGCAGTTTAGTCACAGGGGGCTCCTACGAGCAGTACTTC
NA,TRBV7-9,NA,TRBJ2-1,CASSLEAAKNEQFF,TGTGCCAGCAGCTTGGAGGCAGCCAAGAATGAGCAGTTCTTC
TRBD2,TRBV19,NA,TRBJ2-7,CASSIAGGPYEQYF,TGTGCCAGTAGTATAGCGGGAGGGCCCTACGAGCAGTACTTC
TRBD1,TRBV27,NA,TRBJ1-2,CASSPLQGAPTF,TGTGCCAGCAGCCCCCTGCAGGGGGCCCCGACCTTC
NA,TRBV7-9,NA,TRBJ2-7,CASSSPLQGEQYF,TGTGCCAGCAGCTCGCCCTTGCAGGGCGAGCAGTACTTC
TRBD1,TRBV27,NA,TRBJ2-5,CASSYYRGWETQYF,TGTGCCAGCAGTTACTACAGGGGGTGGGAGACCCAGTACTTC
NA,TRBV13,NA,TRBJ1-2,CASSLWAGYTF,TGTGCCAGCAGCTTATGGGCGGGCTACACCTTC
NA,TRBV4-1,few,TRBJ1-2,CASSQDQVNYGYTF,TGCGCCAGCAGCCAAGACCAGGTCAACTATGGCTACACCTTC
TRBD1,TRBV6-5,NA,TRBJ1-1,CASSYSQGIKAFF,TGTGCCAGCAGTTACTCACAGGGGATCAAGGCTTTCTTT
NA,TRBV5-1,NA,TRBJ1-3,CASSSAGFGNTIYF,TGCGCCAGCAGCTCAGCAGGGTTCGGAAACACCATATATTTT
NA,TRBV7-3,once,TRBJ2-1,CASSSQGPGALFF,TGTGCCAGCAGCTCACAGGGACCCGGGGCCCTGTTCTTC
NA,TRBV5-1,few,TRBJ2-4,CASSFQGAKNIQYF,TGCGCCAGCAGCTTCCAGGGGGCCAAAAACATTCAGTACTTC
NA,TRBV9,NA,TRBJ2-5,CASSVELGLGTQYF,TGTGCCAGCAGCGTAGAACTAGGGTTGGGGACCCAGTACTTC
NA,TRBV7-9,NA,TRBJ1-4,CSSSPPWGLDEKLFF,TGTTCCAGCAGCCCCCCCTGGGGACTGGATGAAAAACTGTTTTTT
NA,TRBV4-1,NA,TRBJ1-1,CASSQDRANTEAFF,TGCGCCAGCAGCCAAGACAGGGCGAACACTGAAGCTTTCTTT
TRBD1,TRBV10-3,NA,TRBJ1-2,CTIRDLIDRGLGIYGYTF,TGTACCATCAGGGACTTAATCGACAGGGGGCTGGGGATCTATGGCTACACCTTC
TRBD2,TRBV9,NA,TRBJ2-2,CASSVVTSGANAGELFF,TGTGCCAGCAGCGTAGTGACTAGCGGGGCGAACGCCGGGGAGCTGTTTTTT
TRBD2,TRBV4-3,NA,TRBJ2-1,CASSQGTSGSIDEQFF,TGCGCCAGCAGCCAAGGGACTAGCGGGAGCATCGATGAGCAGTTCTTC
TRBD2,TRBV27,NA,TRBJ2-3,CASSFNGRADTQYF,TGTGCCAGCAGTTTCAACGGGAGGGCAGATACGCAGTATTTT
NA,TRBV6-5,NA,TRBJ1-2,CASRGTGKANYGYTF,TGTGCCAGCAGGGGAACAGGGAAAGCTAACTATGGCTACACCTTC
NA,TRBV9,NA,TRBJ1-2,CHLGLGYTF,TGCCACCTCGGGTTAGGCTACACCTTC
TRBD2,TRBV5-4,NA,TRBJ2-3,CASRLAGAPPGTQYF,TGTGCCAGCCGCCTAGCGGGAGCGCCACCGGGTACGCAGTATTTT
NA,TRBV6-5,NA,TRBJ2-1,CASSYVNPPEDEQFF,TGTGCCAGCAGTTACGTGAATCCCCCTGAGGATGAGCAGTTCTTC
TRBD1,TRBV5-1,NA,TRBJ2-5,CASSSSGQGSETQYF,TGCGCCAGCAGCTCTTCGGGACAGGGTAGCGAGACCCAGTACTTC